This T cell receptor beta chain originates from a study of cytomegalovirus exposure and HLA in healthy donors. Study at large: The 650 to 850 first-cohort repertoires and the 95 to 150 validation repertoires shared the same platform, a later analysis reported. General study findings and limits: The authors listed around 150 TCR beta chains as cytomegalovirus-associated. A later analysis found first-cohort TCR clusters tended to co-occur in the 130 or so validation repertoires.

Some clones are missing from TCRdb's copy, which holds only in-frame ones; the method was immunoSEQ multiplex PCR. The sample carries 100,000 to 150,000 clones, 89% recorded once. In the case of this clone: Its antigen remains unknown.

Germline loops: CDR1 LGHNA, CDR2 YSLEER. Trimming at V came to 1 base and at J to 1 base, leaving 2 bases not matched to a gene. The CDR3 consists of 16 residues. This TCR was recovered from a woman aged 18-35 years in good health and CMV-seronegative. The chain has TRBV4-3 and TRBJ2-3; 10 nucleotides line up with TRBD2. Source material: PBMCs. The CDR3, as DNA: TGCGCCAGCAGCCAAGCCCTAGCGGGAGGCACAGATACGCAGTATTTT. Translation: CASSQALAGGTDTQYF.